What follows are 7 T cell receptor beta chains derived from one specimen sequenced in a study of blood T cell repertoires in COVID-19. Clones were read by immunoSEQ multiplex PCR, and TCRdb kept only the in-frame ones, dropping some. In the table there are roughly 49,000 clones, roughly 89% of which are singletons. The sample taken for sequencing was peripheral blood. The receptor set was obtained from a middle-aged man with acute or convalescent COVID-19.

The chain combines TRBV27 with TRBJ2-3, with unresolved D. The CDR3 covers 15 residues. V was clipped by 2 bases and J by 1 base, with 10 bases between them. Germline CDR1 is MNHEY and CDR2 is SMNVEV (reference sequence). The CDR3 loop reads CASSLRSRGTDTQYF. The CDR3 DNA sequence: TGTGCCAGCAGTTTAAGGAGTCGAGGCACAGATACGCAGTATTTT.

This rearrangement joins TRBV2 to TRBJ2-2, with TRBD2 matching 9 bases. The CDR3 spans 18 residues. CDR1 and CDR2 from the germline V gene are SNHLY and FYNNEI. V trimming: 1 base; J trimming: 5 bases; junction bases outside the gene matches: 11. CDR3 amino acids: CASSEEVAGAPRTGELFF. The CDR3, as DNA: TGTGCCAGCAGTGAAGAGGTAGCGGGGGCCCCGCGTACCGGGGAGCTGTTTTTT.

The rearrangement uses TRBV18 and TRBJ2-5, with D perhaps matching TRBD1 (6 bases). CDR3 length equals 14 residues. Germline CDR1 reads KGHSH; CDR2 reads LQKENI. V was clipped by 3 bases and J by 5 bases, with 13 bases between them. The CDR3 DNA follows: TGTGCCAGCTCACCGACAGGTCCGAAGGAGACCCAGTACTTC. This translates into CASSPTGPKETQYF.

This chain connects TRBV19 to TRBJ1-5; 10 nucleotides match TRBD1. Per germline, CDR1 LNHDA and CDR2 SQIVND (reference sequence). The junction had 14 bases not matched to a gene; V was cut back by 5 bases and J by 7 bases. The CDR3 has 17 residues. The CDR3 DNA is TGTGCCAGTAGTCAAGCCACCGGGACAGGGGCTAGCCAGCCCCAGCATTTT. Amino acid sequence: CASSQATGTGASQPQHF.

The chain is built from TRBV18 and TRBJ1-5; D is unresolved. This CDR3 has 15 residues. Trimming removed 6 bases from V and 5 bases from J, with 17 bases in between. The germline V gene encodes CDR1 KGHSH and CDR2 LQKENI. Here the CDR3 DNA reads TGTGCCAGCTCCCCCGGCGGCCTTCTCGATCAGCCCCAGCATTTT. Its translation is CASSPGGLLDQPQHF.

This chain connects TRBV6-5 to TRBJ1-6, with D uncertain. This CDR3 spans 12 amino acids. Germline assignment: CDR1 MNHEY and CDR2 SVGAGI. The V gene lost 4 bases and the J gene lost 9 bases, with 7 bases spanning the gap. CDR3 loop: CASSSGGSPLHF. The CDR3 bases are TGTGCCAGCAGTTCAGGTGGTTCACCCCTCCACTTT.

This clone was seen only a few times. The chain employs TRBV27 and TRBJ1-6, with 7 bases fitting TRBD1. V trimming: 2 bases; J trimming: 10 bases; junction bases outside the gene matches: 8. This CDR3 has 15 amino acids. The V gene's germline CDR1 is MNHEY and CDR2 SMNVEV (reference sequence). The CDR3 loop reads CASSLSRGYGSPLHF. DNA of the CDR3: TGTGCCAGCAGTTTAAGCAGGGGGTATGGCTCACCCCTCCACTTT.